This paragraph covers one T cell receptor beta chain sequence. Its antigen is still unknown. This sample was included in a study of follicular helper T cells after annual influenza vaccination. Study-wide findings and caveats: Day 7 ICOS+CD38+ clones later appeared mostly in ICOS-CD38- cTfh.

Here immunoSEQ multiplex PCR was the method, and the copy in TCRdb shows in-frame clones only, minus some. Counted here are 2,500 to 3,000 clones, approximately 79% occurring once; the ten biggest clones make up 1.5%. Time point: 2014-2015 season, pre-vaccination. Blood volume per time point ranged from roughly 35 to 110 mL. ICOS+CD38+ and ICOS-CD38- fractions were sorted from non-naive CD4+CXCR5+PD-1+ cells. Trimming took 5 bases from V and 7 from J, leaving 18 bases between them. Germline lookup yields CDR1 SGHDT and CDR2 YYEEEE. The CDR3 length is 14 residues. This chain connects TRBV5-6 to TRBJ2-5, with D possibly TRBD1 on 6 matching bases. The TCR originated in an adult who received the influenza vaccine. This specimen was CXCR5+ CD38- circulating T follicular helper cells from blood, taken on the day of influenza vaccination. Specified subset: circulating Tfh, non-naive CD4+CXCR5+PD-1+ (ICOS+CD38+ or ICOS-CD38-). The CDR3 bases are TGTGCCAGCAGTAACGACAGGTGGAAGGGGACCCAGTACTTC. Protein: CASSNDRWKGTQYF.